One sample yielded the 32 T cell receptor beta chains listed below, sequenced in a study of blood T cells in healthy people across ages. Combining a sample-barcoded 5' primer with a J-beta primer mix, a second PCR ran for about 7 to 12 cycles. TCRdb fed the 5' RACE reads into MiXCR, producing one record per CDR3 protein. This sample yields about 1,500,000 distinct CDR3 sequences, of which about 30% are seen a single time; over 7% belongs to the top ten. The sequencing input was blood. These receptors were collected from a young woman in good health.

In DNA, the CDR3 is TGTGCCAGCAGCTTAATCGCGGATAGCTCCTACAATGAGCAGTTCTTC. Its protein product is CASSLIADSSYNEQFF. J is TRBJ2-1 and V is TRBV7-2; no firm D call. Deletions cut 2 bases from V and 0 bases from J, with 11 bases between. Germline CDR1 reads SGHTA; CDR2 reads FQGNSA. There are 16 residues in the CDR3.

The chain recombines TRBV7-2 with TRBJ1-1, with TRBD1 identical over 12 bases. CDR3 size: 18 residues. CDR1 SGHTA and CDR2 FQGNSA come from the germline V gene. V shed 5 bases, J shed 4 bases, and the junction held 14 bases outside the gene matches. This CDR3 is CASSVRDRGRRVRTEAFF. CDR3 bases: TGTGCCAGCAGCGTCCGGGACAGGGGGCGAAGGGTGCGCACTGAAGCTTTCTTT.

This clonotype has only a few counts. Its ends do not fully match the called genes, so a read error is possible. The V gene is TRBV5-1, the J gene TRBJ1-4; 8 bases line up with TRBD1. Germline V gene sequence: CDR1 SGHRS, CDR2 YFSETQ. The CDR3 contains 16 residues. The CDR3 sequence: CASSYKQGEFNEKLFF. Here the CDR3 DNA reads TGCGCTAGCAGTTATAAACAGGGGGAGTTTAATGAAAAACTGTTTTTT.

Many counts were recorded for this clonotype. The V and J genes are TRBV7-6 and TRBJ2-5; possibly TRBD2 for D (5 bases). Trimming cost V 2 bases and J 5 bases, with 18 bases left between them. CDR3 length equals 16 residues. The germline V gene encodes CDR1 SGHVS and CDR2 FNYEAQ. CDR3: CASSLTRHSPRETQYF. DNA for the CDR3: TGTGCCAGCAGCTTAACTAGACACAGCCCTAGGGAGACCCAGTACTTC. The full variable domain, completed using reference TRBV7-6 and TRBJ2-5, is GAGVSQSPRYKVTKRGQDVALRCDPISGHVSLYWYRQALGQGPEFLTYFNYEAQQDKSGLPNDRFSAERPEGSISTLTIQRTEQRDSAMYRCASSLTRHSPRETQYFGPGTRLLVL.

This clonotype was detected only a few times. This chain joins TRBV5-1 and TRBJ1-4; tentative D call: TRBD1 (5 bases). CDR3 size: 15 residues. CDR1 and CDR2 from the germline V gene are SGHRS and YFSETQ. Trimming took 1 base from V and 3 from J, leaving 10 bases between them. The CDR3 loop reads CASSLMGVANEKLFF. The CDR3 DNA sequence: TGCGCCAGCAGCTTGATGGGGGTGGCTAATGAAAAACTGTTTTTT.

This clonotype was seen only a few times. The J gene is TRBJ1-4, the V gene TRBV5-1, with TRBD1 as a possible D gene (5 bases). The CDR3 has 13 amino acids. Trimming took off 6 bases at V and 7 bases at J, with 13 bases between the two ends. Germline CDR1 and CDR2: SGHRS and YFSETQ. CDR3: CASKSRGGEKLFF. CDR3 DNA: TGCGCCAGCAAGTCAAGGGGCGGTGAAAAACTGTTTTTT.

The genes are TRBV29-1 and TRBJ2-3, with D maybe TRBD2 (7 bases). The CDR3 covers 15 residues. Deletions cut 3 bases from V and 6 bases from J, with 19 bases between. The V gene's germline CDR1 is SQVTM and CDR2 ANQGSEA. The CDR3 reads CSVDGRGGASDTQYF. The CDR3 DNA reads TGCAGCGTTGATGGCCGAGGGGGGGCGTCGGATACGCAGTATTTT.

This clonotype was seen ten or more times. CDR3 nucleotide sequence: TGTGCCACCAGTGAGACTAGCGGGAGTGATAATGAGCAGTTCTTC. It yields the protein CATSETSGSDNEQFF. The chain joins TRBV24-1 to TRBJ2-1; 12 bases are a match to TRBD2. Unmatched junction bases numbered 4, after V lost 4 bases and J lost 7 bases. This CDR3 has 15 amino acids. The V gene's germline CDR1 is KGHDR and CDR2 SFDVKD.

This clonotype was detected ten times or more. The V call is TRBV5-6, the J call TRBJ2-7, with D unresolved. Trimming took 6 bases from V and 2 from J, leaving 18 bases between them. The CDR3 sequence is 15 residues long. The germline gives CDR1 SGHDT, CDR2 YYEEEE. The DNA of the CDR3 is TGTGCCAGCACCCTCTTGGGCAGGCCCCCCTACGAGCAGTACTTC. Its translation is CASTLLGRPPYEQYF.

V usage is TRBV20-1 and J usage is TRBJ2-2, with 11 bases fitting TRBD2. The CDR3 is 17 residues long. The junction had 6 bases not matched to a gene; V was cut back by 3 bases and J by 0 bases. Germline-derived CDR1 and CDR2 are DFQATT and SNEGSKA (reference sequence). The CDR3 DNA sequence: TGCAGTGCTAGGACGGCTAGCGGGAGGTCGAACACCGGGGAGCTGTTTTTT. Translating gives CSARTASGRSNTGELFF.

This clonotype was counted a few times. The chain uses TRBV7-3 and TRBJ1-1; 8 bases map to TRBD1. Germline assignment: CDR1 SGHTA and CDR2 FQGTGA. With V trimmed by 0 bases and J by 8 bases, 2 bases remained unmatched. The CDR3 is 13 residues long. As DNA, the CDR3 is TGTGCCAGCAGCTTAACTACAGGGGGAGAAGCTTTCTTT. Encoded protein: CASSLTTGGEAFF.

CDR3 in amino acids: CASSPSLSTGNEQFF. CDR3 nucleotides: TGTGCCAGCTCACCATCCCTGTCCACGGGCAATGAGCAGTTCTTC. This chain joins TRBV18 and TRBJ2-1; unclear D gene. The germline gives CDR1 KGHSH, CDR2 LQKENI. The CDR3 extends over 15 amino acids. The V and J ends lost 2 bases and 6 bases respectively, with 14 bases between them.

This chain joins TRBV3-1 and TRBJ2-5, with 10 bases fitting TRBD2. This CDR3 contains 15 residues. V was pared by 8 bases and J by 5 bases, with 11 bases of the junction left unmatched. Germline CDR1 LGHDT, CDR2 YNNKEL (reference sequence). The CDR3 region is CASGESGGGLETQYF. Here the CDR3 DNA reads TGTGCCAGCGGTGAAAGCGGGGGGGGATTGGAGACCCAGTACTTC.

CDR3 nucleotide sequence: TGTGCCATCAGTGAGTCGGGGAAAACAGATACGCAGTATTTT. Its protein product is CAISESGKTDTQYF. The V call is TRBV10-3, the J call TRBJ2-3, with unresolved D. V lost 0 bases and J lost 3, with 7 bases in between. In germline, CDR1 is ENHRY, CDR2 SYGVKD. This CDR3 is 14 amino acids long.

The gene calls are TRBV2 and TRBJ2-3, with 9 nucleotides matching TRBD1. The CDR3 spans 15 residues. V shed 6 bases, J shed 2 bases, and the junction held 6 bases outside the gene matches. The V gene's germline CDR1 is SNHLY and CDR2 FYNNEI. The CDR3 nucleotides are TGTGCCAGCAGGGGACAGGGAGGATCCACAGATACGCAGTATTTT. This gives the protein CASRGQGGSTDTQYF.

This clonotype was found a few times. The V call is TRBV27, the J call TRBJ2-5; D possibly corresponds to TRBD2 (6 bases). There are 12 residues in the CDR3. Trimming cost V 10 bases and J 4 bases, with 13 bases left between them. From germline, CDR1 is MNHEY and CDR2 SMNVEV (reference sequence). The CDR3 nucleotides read TGTGCCACCGGAGGGCCGGTAGAGACCCAGTACTTC. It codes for CATGGPVETQYF.

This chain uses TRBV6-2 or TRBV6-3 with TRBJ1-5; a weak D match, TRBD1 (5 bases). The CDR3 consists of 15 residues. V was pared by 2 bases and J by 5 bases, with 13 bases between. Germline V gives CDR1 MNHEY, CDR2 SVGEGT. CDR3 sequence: CASSYDGGWYQPQHF. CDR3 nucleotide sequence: TGTGCCAGCAGTTACGACGGGGGATGGTATCAGCCCCAGCATTTT.

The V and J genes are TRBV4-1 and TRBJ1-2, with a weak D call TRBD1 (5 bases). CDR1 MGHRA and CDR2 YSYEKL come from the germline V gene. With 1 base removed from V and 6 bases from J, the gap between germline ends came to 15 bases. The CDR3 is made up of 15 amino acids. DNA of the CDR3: TGCGCCAGCAGCCAAGTACCGACAGCTTGGGATGGCTACACCTTC. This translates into CASSQVPTAWDGYTF.

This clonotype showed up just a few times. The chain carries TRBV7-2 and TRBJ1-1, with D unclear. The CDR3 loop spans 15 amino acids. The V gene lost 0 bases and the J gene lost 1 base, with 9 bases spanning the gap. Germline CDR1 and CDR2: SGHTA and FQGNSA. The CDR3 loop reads CASSLARTRNTEAFF. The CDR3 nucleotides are TGTGCCAGCAGCTTAGCCCGGACTAGGAACACTGAAGCTTTCTTT. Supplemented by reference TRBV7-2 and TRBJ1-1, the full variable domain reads GAGVSQSPSNKVTEKGKDVELRCDPISGHTALYWYRQSLGQGLEFLIYFQGNSAPDKSGLPSDRFSAERTGGSVSTLTIQRTQQEDSAVYLCASSLARTRNTEAFFGQGTRLTVV.

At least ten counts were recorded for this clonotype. CDR3: CASTKDRGHSEQFF. For the CDR3, the DNA is TGTGCCAGCACCAAGGACAGGGGGCACAGTGAGCAGTTCTTC. This chain links TRBV2 with TRBJ2-1; 11 bases match TRBD1. Unmatched junction bases numbered 8, after V lost 7 bases and J lost 9 bases. Germline CDR1 SNHLY, CDR2 FYNNEI. The CDR3 is 14 residues long. Together with reference TRBV2 and TRBJ2-1, the CDR3 gives the full variable domain: EPEVTQTPSHQVTQMGQEVILRCVPISNHLYFYWYRQILGQKVEFLVSFYNNEISEKSEIFDDQFSVERPDGSNFTLKIRSTKLEDSAMYFCASTKDRGHSEQFFGPGTRLTVL.

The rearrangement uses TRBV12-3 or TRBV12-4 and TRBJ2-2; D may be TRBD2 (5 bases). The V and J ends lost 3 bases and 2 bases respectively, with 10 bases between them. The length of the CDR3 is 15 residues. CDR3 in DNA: TGTGCCAGCAGTTTTTCTAGCCGAAACACCGGGGAGCTGTTTTTT. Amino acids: CASSFSSRNTGELFF.

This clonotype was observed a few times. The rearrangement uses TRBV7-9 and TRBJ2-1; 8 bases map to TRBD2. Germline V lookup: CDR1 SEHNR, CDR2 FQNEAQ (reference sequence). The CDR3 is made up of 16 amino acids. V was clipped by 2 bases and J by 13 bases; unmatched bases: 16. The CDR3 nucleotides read TGTGCCAGCAGCTTACCTTTAGCGGGGACCTACAATGGTCAGTTCTTC. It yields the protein CASSLPLAGTYNGQFF.

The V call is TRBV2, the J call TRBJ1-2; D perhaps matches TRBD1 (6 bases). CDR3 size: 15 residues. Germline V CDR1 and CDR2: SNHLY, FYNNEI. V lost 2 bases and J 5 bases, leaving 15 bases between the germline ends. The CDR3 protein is CASSEMGASVYGYTF. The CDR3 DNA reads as TGTGCCAGCAGTGAAATGGGGGCATCGGTTTATGGCTACACCTTC.

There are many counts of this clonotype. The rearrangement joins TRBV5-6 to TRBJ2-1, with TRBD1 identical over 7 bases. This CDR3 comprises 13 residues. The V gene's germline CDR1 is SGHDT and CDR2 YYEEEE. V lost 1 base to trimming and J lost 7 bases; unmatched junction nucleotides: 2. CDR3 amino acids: CASSLHRGNEQFF. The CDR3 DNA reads TGTGCCAGCAGCTTGCACAGGGGTAATGAGCAGTTCTTC.

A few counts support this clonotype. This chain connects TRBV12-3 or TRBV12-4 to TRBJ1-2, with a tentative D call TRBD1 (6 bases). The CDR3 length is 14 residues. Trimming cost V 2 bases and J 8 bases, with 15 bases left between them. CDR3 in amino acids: CASSLWQGQGGYTF. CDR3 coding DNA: TGTGCCAGCAGTTTATGGCAGGGGCAGGGAGGCTACACCTTC.

Here the CDR3 DNA reads TGTGCCAGCAGTTCCGTAATGAGTCAGCCCCAGCATTTT. Its protein is CASSSVMSQPQHF. The V and J genes are TRBV28 and TRBJ1-5; D gene uncertain. In germline, CDR1 is MDHEN, CDR2 SYDVKM. V gave up 4 bases and J gave up 6 bases, with 10 bases separating them. The CDR3 runs 13 residues.

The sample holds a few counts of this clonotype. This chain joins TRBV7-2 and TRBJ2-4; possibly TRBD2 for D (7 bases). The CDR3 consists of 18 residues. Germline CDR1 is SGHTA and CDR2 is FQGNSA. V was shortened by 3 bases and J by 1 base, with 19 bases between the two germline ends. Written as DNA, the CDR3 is TGTGCCAGCAGCTTTTTGAGCGCGGGGGCCGTGGCCAAAAACATTCAGTACTTC. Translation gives CASSFLSAGAVAKNIQYF.

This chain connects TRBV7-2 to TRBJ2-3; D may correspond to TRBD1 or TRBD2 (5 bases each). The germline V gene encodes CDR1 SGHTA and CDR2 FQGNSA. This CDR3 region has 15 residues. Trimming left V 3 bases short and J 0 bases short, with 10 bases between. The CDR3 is CASSFEGLSTDTQYF. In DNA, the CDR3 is TGTGCCAGCAGCTTCGAGGGGCTAAGCACAGATACGCAGTATTTT.

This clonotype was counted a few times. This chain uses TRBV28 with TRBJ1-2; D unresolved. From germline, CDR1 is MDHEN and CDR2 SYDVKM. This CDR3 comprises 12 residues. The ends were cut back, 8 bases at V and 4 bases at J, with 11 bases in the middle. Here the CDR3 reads CASFRGFYGYTF. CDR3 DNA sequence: TGTGCCAGCTTCCGAGGTTTCTATGGCTACACCTTC.

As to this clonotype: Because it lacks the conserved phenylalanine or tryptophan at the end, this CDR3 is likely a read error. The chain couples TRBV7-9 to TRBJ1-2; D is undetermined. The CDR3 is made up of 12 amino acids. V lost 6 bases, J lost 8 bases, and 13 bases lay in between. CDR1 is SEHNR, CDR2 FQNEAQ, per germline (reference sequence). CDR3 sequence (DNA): TGTGCCAGCAGGCCGGGAGAAGGAGGCTACACCTTA. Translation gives CASRPGEGGYTL.

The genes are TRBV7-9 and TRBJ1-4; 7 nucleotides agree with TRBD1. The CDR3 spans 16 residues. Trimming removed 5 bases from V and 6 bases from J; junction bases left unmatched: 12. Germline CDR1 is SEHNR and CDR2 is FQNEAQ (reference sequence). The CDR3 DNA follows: TGTGCCAGCAGCCCGTCCCGACAGGGCCTGGATGAAAAACTGTTTTTT. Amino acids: CASSPSRQGLDEKLFF.

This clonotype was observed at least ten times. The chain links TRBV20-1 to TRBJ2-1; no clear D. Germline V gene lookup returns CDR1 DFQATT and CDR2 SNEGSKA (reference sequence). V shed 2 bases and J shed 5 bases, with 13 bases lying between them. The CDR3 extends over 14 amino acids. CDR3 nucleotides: TGCAGTGCTAGAAGGTCGGAGCTGGACAATGAGCAGTTCTTC. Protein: CSARRSELDNEQFF.